This T cell receptor (beta chain) was identified during a study of blood T cells in healthy people across ages. Primers used in a second PCR of roughly 6 to 12 cycles were a sample-barcoded 5' primer and a J-beta primer mix. Each CDR3 protein is one row after TCRdb ran MiXCR on the 5' RACE reads. Altogether roughly 1.5 million distinct CDR3 sequences are present, roughly two fifths being singletons, with the ten largest covering approximately 4.1%. This clonotype appeared a few times. This clonotype originated in a woman under 30 in good health. Input material: blood.

DNA of the CDR3: TGTGCCAGCCGACCGGACAGCCCCTATGGCTACACCTTC. As protein: CASRPDSPYGYTF. The genes are TRBV12-3 or TRBV12-4 and TRBJ1-2, with D perhaps TRBD1 (6 bases). The CDR3 extends over 13 amino acids. V was cut by 8 bases and J by 4 bases, with 14 bases left in between.